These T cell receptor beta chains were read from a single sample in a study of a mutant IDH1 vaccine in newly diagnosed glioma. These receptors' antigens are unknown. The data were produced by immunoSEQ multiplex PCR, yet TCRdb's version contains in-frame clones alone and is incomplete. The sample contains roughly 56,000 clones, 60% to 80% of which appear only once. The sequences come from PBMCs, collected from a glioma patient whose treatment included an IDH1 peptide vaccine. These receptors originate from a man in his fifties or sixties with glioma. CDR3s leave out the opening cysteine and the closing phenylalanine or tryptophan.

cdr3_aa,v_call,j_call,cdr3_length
ASSPFTGTQEPQH,TRBV4-1,TRBJ1-5,13
ASSLGTSSNQPQH,TRBV5-6,TRBJ1-5,13
AWRDLDALAGYT,TRBV30,TRBJ1-2,12
ASSPDSYTIY,TRBV18,TRBJ1-3,10
ASSSDSLMNTEAF,TRBV7-9,TRBJ1-1,13
ASSLRPYEQY,TRBV11-2,TRBJ2-7,10
ASSQEGQGSTEAF,TRBV4-2,TRBJ1-1,13
ATSRGHEQY,TRBV15,TRBJ2-7,9
ASSLTLRNTIY,TRBV21-1,TRBJ1-3,11
ASSATWGANTEAF,TRBV7-8,TRBJ1-1,13
ASSLEGGYREQY,TRBV5-1,TRBJ2-7,12
ASSESGLNEKLF,TRBV2,TRBJ1-4,12
ASRLSLAGGREQY,TRBV10-2,TRBJ2-7,13
ASSLGGATNQPQH,TRBV11-2,TRBJ1-5,13
ASSSTVNTEAF,TRBV7-6,TRBJ1-1,11
ASSTGGAGANVLT,TRBV5-1,TRBJ2-6,13
AQRSRELPNYGELF,TRBV30,TRBJ2-2,14
ASSSLRRGNYGYT,TRBV6-5,TRBJ1-2,13
ASSQEGSAYGYT,TRBV4-2,TRBJ1-2,12
ASRADRVTNTGELF,TRBV2,TRBJ2-2,14
ASSPPGGSSTDTQY,TRBV18,TRBJ2-3,14
ASSPRILGAGELF,TRBV4-3,TRBJ2-2,13
ASSWGYNEKLF,TRBV6-5,TRBJ1-4,11